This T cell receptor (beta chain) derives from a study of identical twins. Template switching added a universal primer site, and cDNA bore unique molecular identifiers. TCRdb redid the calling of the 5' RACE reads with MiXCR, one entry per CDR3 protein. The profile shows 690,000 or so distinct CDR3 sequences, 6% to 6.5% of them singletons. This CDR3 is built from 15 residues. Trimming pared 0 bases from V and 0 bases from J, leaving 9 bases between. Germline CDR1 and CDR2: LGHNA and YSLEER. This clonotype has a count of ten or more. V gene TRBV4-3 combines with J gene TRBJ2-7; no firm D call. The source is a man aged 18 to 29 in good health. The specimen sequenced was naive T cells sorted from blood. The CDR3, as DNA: TGCGCCAGCAGCCAAGATTTCAGGAGCTCCTACGAGCAGTACTTC. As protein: CASSQDFRSSYEQYF.